This T cell receptor beta chain was observed in a study of T cell responses to AZD1222 COVID-19 vaccine. This CDR3 spans 15 amino acids. With 0 bases removed from V and 0 bases from J, the gap between germline ends came to 8 bases. Germline V gives CDR1 LGHNA, CDR2 YSLEER. Libraries were prepared by immunoSEQ multiplex PCR; TCRdb keeps only in-frame clonotypes and omits some of them. The repertoire holds 50,000 to 70,000 clones, with 85% to 90% as singletons. Overall study findings and caveats: Only a handful of individuals given AZD1222 were seropositive at baseline. Without day 14 samples, only post-peak T cell repertoires were studied. Two AZD1222 doses significantly raised spike-specific TCR breadth and depth over controls.

This clone occurred a few times. The antigen is unknown. The TCR originated in an adult in good health. The source was peripheral blood, collected on day 0 of MenACWY control vaccination. The chain joins TRBV4-3 to TRBJ1-1; D gene uncertain. The CDR3 bases are TGCGCCAGCAGCCAAGAGATGGGGATGAACACTGAAGCTTTCTTT. Residues: CASSQEMGMNTEAFF.